This TCR beta chain stems from a study of T cell changes during pregnancy in multiple sclerosis. Some clones are missing from TCRdb's copy, which holds only in-frame ones; the method was immunoSEQ multiplex PCR. The table shows some 71,000 clones, with approximately 91% occurring only once. The CDR3 contains 14 residues. Germline CDR1 and CDR2: LNHDA and SQIVND (reference sequence). Between the trimmed V and J ends, which lost 10 bases and 8 bases, there was a span of 21 bases. The chain has TRBV19 and TRBJ2-1; possible D gene TRBD2, 5 bases. Material: peripheral blood, obtained in the third trimester of pregnancy. This TCR came from a female donor with multiple sclerosis, enrolled in a pregnancy study. In DNA form, the CDR3 reads TGTGCCACCTTGGATGTGGGCGGGCCGGATGAGCAGTTCTTC. Translated, it gives CATLDVGGPDEQFF.